Listed here are 5 T cell receptor beta chains from one sample, sequenced in a study of shared clonotypes between healthy human individuals. Here immunoSEQ multiplex PCR was the method, and the copy in TCRdb shows in-frame clones only, minus some. The table shows nearly 750,000 clones, with roughly two thirds occurring only once. Sequencing was carried out using memory CD4+ T cells sorted from blood. Subset meaning: CD45RA-negative fraction. The source of these receptors is a woman in her twenties or thirties in good health.

A few counts support this clone. The chain recombines TRBV6-5 with TRBJ2-1; D might be TRBD2 (5 bases). The CDR3 sequence is 13 residues long. V lost 2 bases to trimming and J lost 9 bases, with 11 bases between them. Per germline, CDR1 MNHEY and CDR2 SVGAGI. Here the CDR3 reads CASSYGGLSEQFF. In DNA, the CDR3 is TGTGCCAGCAGTTACGGAGGACTTAGTGAGCAGTTCTTC.

V usage is TRBV27 and J usage is TRBJ2-5, with 8 bases lining up with TRBD2. The CDR3 is 15 residues long. The V and J ends lost 7 bases and 5 bases, in that order; junction bases with no gene match: 12. Looked up from germline, CDR1 is MNHEY and CDR2 is SMNVEV (reference sequence). The DNA for the CDR3 is TGTGCCAGCAAGACCGGGGCTAGCGGGCCGGAGACCCAGTACTTC. It encodes CASKTGASGPETQYF.

In the case of this clone: The same CDR3 arises from other DNA sequences in this sample as well. The chain joins TRBV18 to TRBJ2-7; TRBD2 is a possible D gene (5 bases). Trimming removed 2 bases from V and 4 bases from J, with 6 bases in between. This CDR3 has 12 residues. The germline V gene encodes CDR1 KGHSH and CDR2 LQKENI. The CDR3 region has the DNA TGTGCCAGCTCACCAGAGGGATACGAGCAGTACTTC. Its protein is CASSPEGYEQYF.

This clone came up many times. J is TRBJ2-7 and V is TRBV28; D is ambiguous. The V end lost 6 bases, the J end lost 9 bases, and 15 bases lay between the germline ends. CDR1 and CDR2 from the germline V gene are MDHEN and SYDVKM. The CDR3 contains 12 residues. The CDR3: CASSPTGQRQYF. In nucleotides, the CDR3 is TGTGCCAGCAGCCCCACGGGTCAAAGGCAGTACTTC.

There are a few counts of this clone. This rearrangement joins TRBV7-9 to TRBJ1-1, with unresolved D. Germline V lookup: CDR1 SEHNR, CDR2 FQNEAQ (reference sequence). V dropped 5 bases and J dropped 8 bases, with 9 bases sitting between them. The CDR3 extends over 11 amino acids. In DNA form, the CDR3 reads TGTGCCAGCAGCCGCGGACGGGAAGCTTTCTTT. Its protein is CASSRGREAFF. Based on the CDR3 plus reference TRBV7-9 and TRBJ1-1, the full variable domain is DTGVSQNPRHKITKRGQNVTFRCDPISEHNRLYWYRQTLGQGPEFLTYFQNEAQLEKSRLLSDRFSAERPKGSFSTLEIQRTEQGDSAMYLCASSRGREAFFGQGTRLTVV.